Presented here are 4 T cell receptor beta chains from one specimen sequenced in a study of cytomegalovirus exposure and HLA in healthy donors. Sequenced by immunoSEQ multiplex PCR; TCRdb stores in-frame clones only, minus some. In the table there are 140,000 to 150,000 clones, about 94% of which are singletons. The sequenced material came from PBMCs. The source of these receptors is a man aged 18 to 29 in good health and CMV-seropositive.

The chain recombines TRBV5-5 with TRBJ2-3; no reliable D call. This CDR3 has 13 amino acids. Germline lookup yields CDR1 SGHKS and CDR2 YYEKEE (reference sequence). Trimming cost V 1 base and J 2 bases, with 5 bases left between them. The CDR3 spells CASSLTATDTQYF. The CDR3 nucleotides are TGTGCCAGCAGCTTGACAGCCACAGATACGCAGTATTTT.

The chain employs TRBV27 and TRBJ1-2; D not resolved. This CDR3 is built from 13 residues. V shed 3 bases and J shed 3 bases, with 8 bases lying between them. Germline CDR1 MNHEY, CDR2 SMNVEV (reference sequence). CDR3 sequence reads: CASSFGRDYGYTF. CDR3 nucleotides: TGTGCCAGCAGTTTCGGCCGGGACTATGGCTACACCTTC.

DNA for the CDR3: TGTGCCAGCTCCCCCGACAGATCCACAGATACGCAGTATTTT. This translates into CASSPDRSTDTQYF. The rearrangement joins TRBV18 to TRBJ2-3; D possibly corresponds to TRBD1 (5 bases). This CDR3 has 14 residues. V was cut by 6 bases and J by 2 bases, with 12 bases left in between. The germline V gene encodes CDR1 KGHSH and CDR2 LQKENI. Full variable domain (outside the CDR3, taken from reference TRBV18 and TRBJ2-3): NAGVMQNPRHLVRRRGQEARLRCSPMKGHSHVYWYRQLPEEGLKFMVYLQKENIIDESGMPKERFSAEFPKEGPSILRIQQVVRGDSAAYFCASSPDRSTDTQYFGPGTRLTVL.

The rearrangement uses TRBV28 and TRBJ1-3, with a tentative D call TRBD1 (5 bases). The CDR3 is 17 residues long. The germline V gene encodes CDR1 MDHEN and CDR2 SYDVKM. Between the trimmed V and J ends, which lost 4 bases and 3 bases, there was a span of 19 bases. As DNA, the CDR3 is TGTGCCAGCAGTTCACCGGGACTCTCGGTGGATGGAAACACCATATATTTT. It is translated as CASSSPGLSVDGNTIYF. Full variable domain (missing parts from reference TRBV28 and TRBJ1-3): DVKVTQSSRYLVKRTGEKVFLECVQDMDHENMFWYRQDPGLGLRLIYFSYDVKMKEKGDIPEGYSVSREKKERFSLILESASTNQTSMYLCASSSPGLSVDGNTIYFGEGSWLTVV.